This paragraph covers one TCR beta chain sequence. The CDR3 contains 17 residues. The V and J ends lost 1 base and 3 bases, in that order; junction bases with no gene match: 8. CDR1 and CDR2 (germline): MGHRA, YSYEKL. This entry comes from a study of blood T cell repertoires in COVID-19. The assay was immunoSEQ multiplex PCR, and TCRdb's table has in-frame clones only and misses some. The repertoire holds some 190,000 clones, with 65% to 85% as singletons. Sequencing used PBMCs or T cells enriched from blood (not recorded which). The chain couples TRBV4-1 to TRBJ2-7, with TRBD2 matching over 11 bases. The origin of this receptor is a man younger than 40 with acute COVID-19. CDR3 nucleotide sequence: TGCGCCAGCAGCCAAGTACCTGGAGGGACTAGCGGCTACGAGCAGTACTTC. As protein: CASSQVPGGTSGYEQYF.